A single sample is the source of the 9 T cell receptor beta chains below, sequenced in a study of CD8+ T cells in alopecia areata. It was cDNA, reverse transcribed from extracted RNA, that served as the sequencing template. The assay was immunoSEQ multiplex PCR, and TCRdb's table has in-frame clones only and misses some. The repertoire holds around 200,000 clones, almost 65% seen once, with 1.7% in the top ten. The specimen was CD4+ T cells sorted from blood, collected at week 0. The receptors stem from a human donor with alopecia areata.

J is TRBJ2-3 and V is TRBV5-4, with 8 bases matching TRBD2. Trimming took 2 bases from V and 2 from J; bases not matched to a gene: 1. Germline CDR1 reads SGHNT; CDR2 reads YYREEE (reference sequence). This CDR3 is 14 amino acids long. The CDR3 DNA is TGTGCCAGCAGCTTTAGCGGGGCCACAGATACGCAGTATTTT. Translating it yields CASSFSGATDTQYF.

The chain joins TRBV29-1 to TRBJ1-1; D not certain. V was cut by 4 bases and J by 0 bases, with 12 bases left in between. Germline V gene sequence: CDR1 SQVTM, CDR2 ANQGSEA. The CDR3 has 14 amino acids. The CDR3 region is CSVGMVLMNTEAFF. CDR3 in DNA: TGCAGCGTTGGAATGGTACTTATGAACACTGAAGCTTTCTTT.

The chain links TRBV9 to TRBJ1-3, with no clear D. In germline, CDR1 is SGDLS, CDR2 YYNGEE. The V end lost 2 bases, the J end lost 3 bases, and 0 bases lay between the germline ends. The CDR3 extends over 11 amino acids. The CDR3 spells CASSVGNTIYF. DNA of the CDR3: TGTGCCAGCAGCGTTGGAAACACCATATATTTT.

On this clone: Other DNA sequences from this sample encode an identical CDR3 as well. The chain carries TRBV5-1 and TRBJ2-7; the D gene is possibly TRBD2 (7 bases). Germline values: CDR1 SGHRS, CDR2 YFSETQ. V was pared by 0 bases and J by 2 bases, with 9 bases between. The CDR3 length is 14 residues. CDR3 sequence: CASSLDGGPYEQYF. The DNA of the CDR3 is TGCGCCAGCAGCTTGGACGGGGGGCCCTACGAGCAGTACTTC. The whole variable domain, remainder taken from reference TRBV5-1 and TRBJ2-7, is KAGVTQTPRYLIKTRGQQVTLSCSPISGHRSVSWYQQTPGQGLQFLFEYFSETQRNKGNFPGRFSGRQFSNSRSEMNVSTLELGDSALYLCASSLDGGPYEQYFGPGTRLTVT.

A few counts support this clone. V is TRBV11-2 and J is TRBJ2-1; 16 bases map to TRBD2. The CDR3 spans 16 residues. J gave up 7 bases and V 5 bases, and 5 bases lay outside the gene matches. Germline lookup yields CDR1 SGHAT and CDR2 FQNNGV. CDR3 in DNA: TGTGCCAGCAGCCTGGGACTAGCGGGGGGGCTAAATGAGCAGTTCTTC. The encoded protein is CASSLGLAGGLNEQFF.

The chain links TRBV30 to TRBJ2-1; the D gene is possibly TRBD1 (5 bases). CDR1 is GTSNPN and CDR2 is SVGIG in the germline V gene (reference sequence). CDR3 length: 12 amino acids. Trimming took 4 bases from V and 7 from J, leaving 11 bases between them. CDR3 residues: CAWMSRVNEQFF. CDR3 DNA sequence: TGTGCCTGGATGAGCAGGGTGAATGAGCAGTTCTTC.

The chain has TRBV27 and TRBJ1-5; D unresolved. Germline V gene lookup returns CDR1 MNHEY and CDR2 SMNVEV (reference sequence). This CDR3 region has 15 residues. Trimming shortened V by 3 bases and J by 0 bases, and 9 bases separated the two germline ends. The CDR3 coding sequence is TGTGCCAGCAGTTTCGGCGGGAATAGCAATCAGCCCCAGCATTTT. Protein: CASSFGGNSNQPQHF.

The genes are TRBV7-2 and TRBJ2-5; D is perhaps TRBD1 or TRBD2 (5 bases each). The CDR3 has 15 residues. Germline V gene lookup returns CDR1 SGHTA and CDR2 FQGNSA. V was cut by 5 bases and J by 5 bases, with 18 bases left in between. The CDR3 spells CASSPLPRDLETQYF. The CDR3 region has the DNA TGTGCCAGCAGCCCCTTGCCCAGGGACCTGGAGACCCAGTACTTC.

V is TRBV27 and J is TRBJ1-6, with D possibly TRBD1 on 5 matching bases. The CDR3 covers 14 residues. Germline CDR1 is MNHEY and CDR2 is SMNVEV (reference sequence). V lost 8 bases and J lost 7, with 15 bases in between. The CDR3 reads CASAPWGKNSPLHF. DNA of the CDR3: TGTGCCAGCGCTCCTTGGGGCAAGAATTCACCCCTCCACTTT.